The 12 T cell receptor beta chains below were found in one sample sequenced in a study of OX40 agonist ivuxolimab in advanced cancers. Clones were read by immunoSEQ multiplex PCR, and TCRdb kept only the in-frame ones, dropping some. The sample consists of 15,000 to 20,000 clones, around 79% of them appearing once. The specimen comprised CD4+ or CD8+ T cells sorted from blood, sampled in a trial of the OX40 agonist ivuxolimab. The source is an adult with an advanced solid tumor such as melanoma, head and neck, liver or kidney cancer.

J is TRBJ1-2 and V is TRBV27; weak D call: TRBD1 (5 bases). CDR1 is MNHEY, CDR2 SMNVEV, per germline (reference sequence). The V gene lost 8 bases and the J gene lost 11 bases, with 15 bases spanning the gap. This CDR3 is built from 11 residues. The CDR3 DNA reads TGTGCCAGCGGGCGGGGACGGGTATACACCTTC. Its translation: CASGRGRVYTF.

This clone has only a few counts. For the CDR3, the DNA is TGTGCCAGCAGGGACAGCTTCTATGGCTACACCTTC. This sequence encodes CASRDSFYGYTF. The rearrangement joins TRBV27 to TRBJ1-2, with D tentatively TRBD1 (6 bases). The germline V gene encodes CDR1 MNHEY and CDR2 SMNVEV (reference sequence). Trimming removed 6 bases from V and 4 bases from J, with 9 bases in between. This CDR3 spans 12 amino acids.

The sample holds a few counts of this clone. The V and J genes are TRBV12-5 and TRBJ2-3, with D perhaps TRBD1 (5 bases). V lost 5 bases and J 1 base, leaving 13 bases between the germline ends. The CDR3 has 15 amino acids. Germline V CDR1 and CDR2: LGHNT, FRNRAP. CDR3 loop: CASGLQGWGTDTQYF. For the CDR3, the DNA is TGTGCTAGTGGTCTTCAGGGTTGGGGCACAGATACGCAGTATTTT.

The CDR3 nucleotides are TGCAGCGTTGAAGATCTGGACAATGAGCAGTTCTTC. This translates into CSVEDLDNEQFF. This rearrangement joins TRBV29-1 to TRBJ2-1; D unclear. The V end was cut by 0 bases, the J end by 5 bases, with 5 bases between. CDR3 size: 12 residues. The germline V gene has CDR1 SQVTM and CDR2 ANQGSEA.

By share, this clone counts as medium-sized. The chain couples TRBV28 to TRBJ1-2, with 10 bases lining up with TRBD1. Trimming cost V 6 bases and J 3 bases; bases outside gene matches: 4. The CDR3 has 14 residues. Germline loops: CDR1 MDHEN, CDR2 SYDVKM. CDR3 sequence: CASRTGGLHYGYTF. The CDR3 DNA follows: TGTGCCAGCAGGACAGGGGGCCTACACTATGGCTACACCTTC.

This clone was counted only a few times. Written as DNA, the CDR3 is TGTGCCAGTCGAAAGCGGGGGAGCTCCTACAATGAGCAGTTCTTC. This encodes CASRKRGSSYNEQFF. V is TRBV19 and J is TRBJ2-1; the match to TRBD2 covers 8 bases. V dropped 8 bases and J dropped 0; count of bases not matched to a gene: 6. The CDR3 sequence is 15 residues long. Per the germline V gene, CDR1 is LNHDA and CDR2 is SQIVND (reference sequence).

The chain is built from TRBV27 and TRBJ1-5; tentative D call: TRBD1 (6 bases). Per the germline V gene, CDR1 is MNHEY and CDR2 is SMNVEV (reference sequence). This CDR3 contains 14 residues. Deletions cut 6 bases from V and 3 bases from J, with 12 bases between. The CDR3: CASRLTGFNQPQHF. As DNA, the CDR3 is TGTGCCAGCAGGTTGACAGGATTCAATCAGCCCCAGCATTTT.

The rearrangement links TRBV7-9 to TRBJ1-2; D is possibly TRBD1 (5 bases). The V and J ends lost 1 base and 10 bases respectively, with 7 bases between them. The V gene's germline CDR1 is SEHNR and CDR2 FQNEAQ (reference sequence). The CDR3 has 11 residues. The CDR3 here is CASSLGGVYTF. The CDR3 DNA follows: TGTGCCAGCAGCTTAGGGGGGGTCTACACCTTC. The full variable domain, rest sourced from reference TRBV7-9 and TRBJ1-2, is DTGVSQNPRHKITKRGQNVTFRCDPISEHNRLYWYRQTLGQGPEFLTYFQNEAQLEKSRLLSDRFSAERPKGSFSTLEIQRTEQGDSAMYLCASSLGGVYTFGSGTRLTVV.

The genes are TRBV19 and TRBJ2-7; D is perhaps TRBD2 (5 bases). Trimming left V 2 bases short and J 6 bases short, with 11 bases between. This CDR3 has 13 amino acids. Per germline, CDR1 LNHDA and CDR2 SQIVND (reference sequence). DNA of the CDR3: TGTGCCAGTAGTATATCGGTGGGAGCCGAGCAGTACTTC. Protein sequence: CASSISVGAEQYF.

V usage is TRBV27 and J usage is TRBJ2-1; 11 nucleotides align to TRBD2. Germline V lookup: CDR1 MNHEY, CDR2 SMNVEV (reference sequence). V shed 2 bases, J shed 4 bases, and the junction held 4 bases outside the gene matches. The CDR3 totals 16 residues. CDR3 in amino acids: CASSLGGLADYNEQFF. The CDR3 nucleotides read TGTGCCAGCAGTTTAGGGGGACTAGCGGATTACAATGAGCAGTTCTTC.

J is TRBJ2-7 and V is TRBV11-2, with D possibly being TRBD1 or TRBD2 (5 bases each). Looked up from germline, CDR1 is SGHAT and CDR2 is FQNNGV. The CDR3 covers 13 residues. V gave up 3 bases and J gave up 0 bases, with 6 bases separating them. The CDR3 loop is CASSLGPSYEQYF. The CDR3 region has the DNA TGTGCCAGCAGCTTGGGACCCTCCTACGAGCAGTACTTC.

V usage is TRBV7-2 and J usage is TRBJ2-5; 10 nucleotides line up with TRBD2. The J call may be incorrect, as the DNA end agrees better with TRBJ2-7. Germline-derived CDR1 and CDR2 are SGHTA and FQGNSA. The CDR3 is made up of 14 amino acids. CDR3 amino acids: CASSSSGGLYEQYF. The CDR3 region has the DNA TGTGCCAGCAGCTCTAGCGGGGGCCTTTACGAGCAGTACTTC.